The 29 T cell receptor beta chains listed next were all sequenced from one sample in a study of T cell changes during pregnancy in multiple sclerosis. Sequencing was performed with immunoSEQ multiplex PCR; in TCRdb, only in-frame clones are kept and a portion is missing. The sample contains about 19,000 clones, roughly 85% of which appear only once. This specimen was CD8+ T cells from peripheral blood mononuclear cells, taken in the third trimester of pregnancy. The receptors shown here come from a female donor in good health, enrolled as a control in a pregnancy study.

The chain recombines TRBV29-1 with TRBJ1-5; 8 bases line up with TRBD1. V dropped 4 bases and J dropped 2; count of bases not matched to a gene: 1. The germline V gene encodes CDR1 SQVTM and CDR2 ANQGSEA. The CDR3 has 13 residues. As DNA, the CDR3 is TGCAGCGTTGCGACAGGGGGCAATCAGCCCCAGCATTTT. This codes for CSVATGGNQPQHF.

The gene calls are TRBV12-5 and TRBJ1-1; D possibly corresponds to TRBD1 (5 bases). Trimming removed 1 base at V and 3 bases at J, with 9 bases between. CDR3 length equals 14 residues. CDR1 is LGHNT, CDR2 FRNRAP, per germline. The CDR3 loop reads CASGLAPGDTEAFF. DNA of the CDR3: TGTGCTAGTGGTTTGGCCCCGGGGGACACTGAAGCTTTCTTT.

The gene calls are TRBV5-8 and TRBJ1-3, with 7 bases that match TRBD1. This CDR3 has 12 amino acids. CDR1 is SGHTS and CDR2 is YDEGEE in the germline V gene. V lost 7 bases and J lost 4; bases outside the gene matches: 2. CDR3 loop: CASRQGGNTIYF. DNA for the CDR3: TGTGCCAGCCGACAGGGAGGAAACACCATATATTTT.

This chain links TRBV2 with TRBJ2-3; 11 nucleotides line up with TRBD2. The CDR3 is 16 residues long. Germline values: CDR1 SNHLY, CDR2 FYNNEI. V was pared by 4 bases and J by 2 bases, with 5 bases of the junction left unmatched. For the CDR3, the DNA is TGTGCCAGCAGTGCGGCTAGCGGGGGGTCCACAGATACGCAGTATTTT. It specifies CASSAASGGSTDTQYF.

The CDR3 here is CASSQDRAGGIVDTQYF. In nucleotides, the CDR3 is TGTGCCAGCAGCCAAGATCGGGCGGGGGGGATTGTAGATACGCAGTATTTT. This chain joins TRBV4-2 and TRBJ2-3, with 9 positions matching TRBD2. Germline V CDR1 and CDR2: LGHNA, YNFKEQ. The junction had 9 bases not matched to a gene; V was cut back by 0 bases and J by 5 bases. The CDR3 runs to 17 residues.

The chain combines TRBV13 with TRBJ1-1, with 8 bases lining up with TRBD1. CDR1 PRHDT and CDR2 FYEKMQ come from the germline V gene (reference sequence). The length of the CDR3 is 12 residues. V was clipped by 6 bases and J by 5 bases; unmatched bases: 2. CDR3 region: CASRDRATEAFF. The CDR3 DNA follows: TGTGCCAGCAGGGACAGGGCAACTGAAGCTTTCTTT.

This clone was found once. As DNA, the CDR3 is TGTGCTAGTGGTTTCCAGCGGGGGGGTACGGTCGGTGAGCAGTTCTTC. Translation: CASGFQRGGTVGEQFF. The chain combines TRBV12-5 with TRBJ2-1; TRBD2 agrees at 10 bases. Germline V gives CDR1 LGHNT, CDR2 FRNRAP. This CDR3 is built from 16 residues. The ends lost 3 bases at V and 9 bases at J; junction bases unmatched: 11.

This clone was observed a few times. V is TRBV27 and J is TRBJ1-6; possibly TRBD1 for D (6 bases). The ends were cut back, 6 bases at V and 7 bases at J, with 13 bases in the middle. Germline lookup yields CDR1 MNHEY and CDR2 SMNVEV (reference sequence). This CDR3 is built from 14 residues. CDR3 sequence: CASSSGQRNSPLHF. CDR3 nucleotide sequence: TGTGCCAGCAGCAGCGGACAGAGGAATTCACCCCTCCACTTT.

This rearrangement joins TRBV27 to TRBJ2-1, with D perhaps matching TRBD1 (6 bases). V lost 5 bases to trimming and J lost 4 bases, with 12 bases between them. CDR3 size: 14 residues. The germline CDR1 and CDR2 sequences are MNHEY and SMNVEV (reference sequence). Here the CDR3 reads CASSGQGGYNEQFF. In nucleotides, the CDR3 is TGTGCCAGCAGTGGACAAGGGGGATACAATGAGCAGTTCTTC.

V is TRBV5-1 and J is TRBJ2-7, with D perhaps matching TRBD1 (5 bases). Per the germline V gene, CDR1 is SGHRS and CDR2 is YFSETQ. The germline V and J ends were trimmed by 4 bases and 2 bases, with 16 bases remaining between them. The CDR3 is 15 amino acids. This CDR3 is CASSPYRTITYEQYF. For the CDR3, the DNA is TGCGCCAGCAGCCCTTACCGGACAATTACCTACGAGCAGTACTTC.

The CDR3 nucleotides read TGTGCCAGCAGTACAAGGGGGTCATCCTACAATGAGCAGTTCTTC. Amino acids: CASSTRGSSYNEQFF. V and J are TRBV2 and TRBJ2-1; D perhaps matches TRBD1 (6 bases). Germline V gene lookup returns CDR1 SNHLY and CDR2 FYNNEI. Trimming removed 5 bases at V and 1 base at J, with 12 bases between. The CDR3 totals 15 residues.

V usage is TRBV5-6 and J usage is TRBJ2-3; 7 bases fit TRBD1. Germline V gene data show CDR1 as SGHDT and CDR2 as YYEEEE. The CDR3 contains 14 residues. Trimming removed 4 bases from V and 6 bases from J; junction bases left unmatched: 8. For the CDR3, the DNA is TGTGCCAGCAGCCCCGACAGGGAATCGGATACGCAGTATTTT. Its protein is CASSPDRESDTQYF.

The chain recombines TRBV7-9 with TRBJ1-2; no reliable D call. Germline CDR1 is SEHNR and CDR2 is FQNEAQ (reference sequence). This CDR3 has 13 residues. Trimming shortened V by 3 bases and J by 8 bases, and 13 bases separated the two germline ends. The CDR3 nucleotides read TGTGCCAGCAGCTTCGAGGGCGTAGGGGGCTACACCTTC. It encodes CASSFEGVGGYTF.

The V gene is TRBV19, the J gene TRBJ1-2; 7 bases align to TRBD1. The ends lost 7 bases at V and 4 bases at J; junction bases unmatched: 6. Germline assignment: CDR1 LNHDA and CDR2 SQIVND (reference sequence). This CDR3 comprises 13 residues. DNA for the CDR3: TGTGCCAGTACGGTCGGGACAGTCTATGGCTACACCTTC. Translated, it gives CASTVGTVYGYTF.

CDR3 nucleotide sequence: TGTGCCAGCAGCCAAGCACAGTCCTACGAGCAGTACTTC. Residues: CASSQAQSYEQYF. The rearrangement links TRBV14 to TRBJ2-7; D not certain. Per the germline V gene, CDR1 is SGHDN and CDR2 is FVKESK. The CDR3 extends over 13 amino acids. V lost 1 base and J lost 1, with 5 bases in between.

The rearrangement uses TRBV7-9 and TRBJ1-2, with 8 bases that match TRBD1. The V gene end was trimmed by 2 bases and the J gene end by 5 bases; junction bases not matched to a gene: 10. The CDR3 spans 16 residues. Germline assignment: CDR1 SEHNR and CDR2 FQNEAQ (reference sequence). CDR3 nucleotides: TGTGCCAGCAGCTTAAAAGCGACAGGGGTGGTTTATGGCTACACCTTC. Protein product: CASSLKATGVVYGYTF.

This clone appeared a single time. The rearrangement uses TRBV15 and TRBJ1-5; D is perhaps TRBD1 (5 bases). The germline V and J ends were trimmed by 3 bases and 1 base, with 13 bases remaining between them. Germline-derived CDR1 and CDR2 are LNHNV and YYDKDF (reference sequence). This CDR3 has 16 amino acids. The CDR3 reads CATSREAGRSNQPQHF. CDR3 DNA sequence: TGTGCCACCAGCAGGGAGGCGGGACGGAGCAATCAGCCCCAGCATTTT.

This clone was recorded once. The chain links TRBV27 to TRBJ2-7; the match to TRBD1 covers 7 bases. The junction had 8 bases not matched to a gene; V was cut back by 9 bases and J by 3 bases. The CDR3 length is 13 residues. CDR1 is MNHEY, CDR2 SMNVEV, per germline (reference sequence). The CDR3 bases are TGTGCCAGTGGGGACAGAATATACTACGAGCAGTACTTC. Amino acid sequence: CASGDRIYYEQYF.

The rearrangement uses TRBV14 and TRBJ2-5, with 10 positions matching TRBD2. Germline V gene lookup returns CDR1 SGHDN and CDR2 FVKESK. With V trimmed by 0 bases and J by 5 bases, 21 bases remained unmatched. There are 21 residues in the CDR3. CDR3 in amino acids: CASSQDVWKRGGPSGGETQYF. The DNA of the CDR3 is TGTGCCAGCAGCCAAGATGTGTGGAAGCGGGGGGGCCCGTCTGGTGGGGAGACCCAGTACTTC.

V and J are TRBV9 and TRBJ2-3; D perhaps matches TRBD2 (6 bases). Germline loops: CDR1 SGDLS, CDR2 YYNGEE. The CDR3 loop spans 16 amino acids. With 0 bases removed from V and 3 bases from J, the gap between germline ends came to 14 bases. The CDR3 reads CASSVDPTEGTDTQYF. The CDR3 bases are TGTGCCAGCAGCGTAGACCCCACGGAGGGGACAGATACGCAGTATTTT.

The chain couples TRBV28 to TRBJ2-2; D remains ambiguous. Germline lookup yields CDR1 MDHEN and CDR2 SYDVKM. This CDR3 comprises 13 residues. Deletions cut 8 bases from V and 2 bases from J, with 9 bases between. This CDR3 reads CASRSLNTGELFF. The CDR3 DNA sequence: TGTGCCAGCCGGTCCCTTAACACCGGGGAGCTGTTTTTT. Variable domain in full (rest from reference TRBV28 and TRBJ2-2): DVKVTQSSRYLVKRTGEKVFLECVQDMDHENMFWYRQDPGLGLRLIYFSYDVKMKEKGDIPEGYSVSREKKERFSLILESASTNQTSMYLCASRSLNTGELFFGEGSRLTVL.

Note on this clone: Other DNA sequences of this sample code for an identical CDR3. The V and J genes are TRBV7-8 and TRBJ1-2; 7 bases map to TRBD1. Germline assignment: CDR1 SGHVS and CDR2 FQNEAQ. There are 15 residues in the CDR3. V was clipped by 1 base and J by 2 bases; unmatched bases: 4. CDR3 DNA: TGTGCCAGCAGCTTAGGGACAGGTGGAAACTATGGCTACACCTTC. This encodes CASSLGTGGNYGYTF.

The V gene is TRBV16, the J gene TRBJ1-5; D may be TRBD1 (6 bases). The CDR3 is made up of 15 amino acids. V lost 0 bases to trimming and J lost 4 bases, with 10 bases between them. Germline CDR1 is KGHSY and CDR2 is FQNENV. This CDR3 is CASSQSGRGNQPQHF. The CDR3 region has the DNA TGTGCCAGCAGCCAATCTGGCAGGGGAAATCAGCCCCAGCATTTT.

This chain uses TRBV7-3 with TRBJ2-7; no reliable D call. The V gene lost 5 bases and the J gene lost 7 bases, with 9 bases spanning the gap. Germline V gives CDR1 SGHTA, CDR2 FQGTGA. The CDR3 has 11 residues. The CDR3 protein is CASSPPREQYF. In nucleotides, the CDR3 is TGTGCCAGCAGCCCCCCTCGGGAGCAGTACTTC.

The chain carries TRBV11-2 and TRBJ1-2; the D gene is possibly TRBD1 (6 bases). This CDR3 is 14 amino acids long. V was cut by 6 bases and J by 4 bases, with 15 bases left in between. CDR1 is SGHAT and CDR2 is FQNNGV in the germline V gene. CDR3 in amino acids: CASSPLQGVYGYTF. CDR3 coding DNA: TGTGCCAGCAGTCCACTACAGGGAGTCTATGGCTACACCTTC.

This clone is a singleton in its sample. The chain carries TRBV30 and TRBJ1-2; a weak D match, TRBD1 (6 bases). CDR1 is GTSNPN, CDR2 SVGIG, per germline (reference sequence). Trimming pared 0 bases from V and 5 bases from J, leaving 10 bases between. This CDR3 spans 13 amino acids. The CDR3 loop reads CAWSVDRRYGYTF. The CDR3 region has the DNA TGTGCCTGGAGTGTAGACAGGCGGTATGGCTACACCTTC.

V and J are TRBV19 and TRBJ2-7; tentative D call: TRBD2 (7 bases). The CDR3 totals 14 residues. Germline V gene data show CDR1 as LNHDA and CDR2 as SQIVND (reference sequence). Trimming stripped 5 bases from V and 3 bases from J, with 14 bases between. CDR3 sequence reads: CASSQRGGDYEQYF. The CDR3 region has the DNA TGTGCCAGTAGTCAAAGGGGGGGGGACTACGAGCAGTACTTC.

The gene calls are TRBV4-2 and TRBJ2-2; perhaps TRBD2 as D (6 bases). The CDR3 has 18 amino acids. Per the germline V gene, CDR1 is LGHNA and CDR2 is YNFKEQ. The ends were cut back, 3 bases at V and 0 bases at J, with 17 bases in the middle. The CDR3 spells CASSHATGAGANTGELFF. Here the CDR3 DNA reads TGTGCCAGCAGCCACGCCACAGGAGCGGGCGCGAACACCGGGGAGCTGTTTTTT.

Within the sample, this clone is medium-sized. The chain couples TRBV25-1 to TRBJ1-1, with D uncertain. Deletions cut 1 base from V and 7 bases from J, with 10 bases between. CDR1 and CDR2 from the germline V gene are MGHDK and SYGVNS. The CDR3 runs to 13 residues. The CDR3 DNA reads as TGTGCCAGCAGTGAATCCCCACAGATTGAAGCTTTCTTT. Encoded protein: CASSESPQIEAFF.